This is a list of T cell receptor beta chains from one sample in a study of blood T cell repertoires in COVID-19. Using immunoSEQ multiplex PCR, the repertoire was profiled, and TCRdb retains in-frame clones only, with some absent. The sample lists approximately 150,000 clones; around nine tenths were seen once. Input material: peripheral blood. These receptors all come from a woman in her forties or fifties with active or convalescent COVID-19. The CDR3 runs from the conserved cysteine through the conserved F or W. D genes are given only for firm matches. The size entry is marked missing in some rows and otherwise reads once, few, many or a size class.

abundance	j_gene	len	d_gene	v_gene	CDR3nt	CDR3aa
.	TRBJ2-3	18	TRBD2	TRBV7-9	TGTGCCAGCAGCCTAGGTCGGGGGGAAACGCCGAGGGTGAATACGCAGTATTTT	CASSLGRGETPRVNTQYF
.	TRBJ1-2	13	TRBD1	TRBV6-5	TGTGCCAGCAGCGGGACAGTTTTCTATGGCTACACCTTC	CASSGTVFYGYTF
.	TRBJ1-1	17	.	TRBV4-1	TGCGCCAGCAGCCAAGACGGAGGGGCGTCGACGTATGCTGAAGCTTTCTTT	CASSQDGGASTYAEAFF
.	TRBJ1-2	17	TRBD1	TRBV4-3	TGCGCCAGCAGCCAAGATAGGCGGTCCTACAGGGGAAATGGCTACACCTTC	CASSQDRRSYRGNGYTF
.	TRBJ2-2	15	.	TRBV4-1	TGCGCCAGCAGCCAGTTGACAGGTTTGACCGGGGAGCTGTTTTTT	CASSQLTGLTGELFF
.	TRBJ2-1	17	TRBD2	TRBV28	TGTGCCAGCAGTTCACCAACTAGCGGAGGTCGGGGGAATGAGCAGTTCTTC	CASSSPTSGGRGNEQFF
once	TRBJ2-5	14	TRBD1	TRBV18	TGTGCCAGCTCACCACCCTTAGGGGGCGAGACCCAGTACTTC	CASSPPLGGETQYF
.	TRBJ2-7	16	.	TRBV6-2/TRBV6-3	TGTGCCAGCAGTTACTCCCCCCAGGGTTTGTCGAGAGAGCAGTACTTC	CASSYSPQGLSREQYF
.	TRBJ2-7	15	TRBD2	TRBV30	TGTGCCTGGAGGGGAAGCGGGAGGACGACCTACGAGCAGTACTTC	CAWRGSGRTTYEQYF
.	TRBJ2-3	13	.	TRBV7-8	TGTGCCAGCTCGGTAGATAGCACAGATACGCAGTATTTT	CASSVDSTDTQYF
.	TRBJ2-5	12	TRBD2	TRBV7-2	TGTGCCAGCAGCCTTGCTAGCGGGACCCAGTACTTC	CASSLASGTQYF
.	TRBJ1-4	15	.	TRBV6-2/TRBV6-3	TGTGCCAGCAGTTCGGTCAGCGGAGGGAATGAAAAACTGTTTTTT	CASSSVSGGNEKLFF
.	TRBJ1-2	13	.	TRBV5-4	TGTGCCAGCAGCTTGGTCCGGGACTATGGCTACACCTTC	CASSLVRDYGYTF
.	TRBJ1-2	13	TRBD1	TRBV24-1	TGTGCCACCAGTGAAGGGACAGGGTTTGGCTACACCTTC	CATSEGTGFGYTF
.	TRBJ1-6	14	TRBD1	TRBV6-6	TGTGCCAGCAGCCGTCAGGGGGATAATTCACCCCTCCACTTT	CASSRQGDNSPLHF
.	TRBJ2-2	18	.	TRBV1	TGCACCAGCAGCCAAGATCCCCAGCCTAGCGGGAACACCGGGGAGCTGTTTTTT	CTSSQDPQPSGNTGELFF
.	TRBJ2-7	12	.	TRBV18	TGTGCCAGCTCACCCGACAGATACGAGCAGTACTTC	CASSPDRYEQYF
.	TRBJ2-7	15	TRBD1	TRBV7-2	TGTGCCAGCAGCTTCGGGACAGGGGGCGGCTACGAGCAGTACTTC	CASSFGTGGGYEQYF
.	TRBJ1-2	16	.	TRBV28	TGTGCCAGCAGTTTAAGGGCAGGGGTACCGAACTATGGCTACACCTTC	CASSLRAGVPNYGYTF
.	TRBJ2-1	12	TRBD2	TRBV6-5	TGTGCCAGCAGTCCCCCGACGGGAGGGAAGTTCTTC	CASSPPTGGKFF
.	TRBJ2-2	16	TRBD1	TRBV5-1	TGCGCCAGCAGCTTGGTTGGCGGCGGGGGACAGGGAAAGCTGTTTTTT	CASSLVGGGGQGKLFF
.	TRBJ2-6	16	.	TRBV5-1	TGCGCCAGCAGCTTGGGGGGAGCCTCTGGGGCCAACGTCCTGACTTTC	CASSLGGASGANVLTF
.	TRBJ1-1	16	TRBD1	TRBV11-2	TGTGCCAGCAGCACCCGACAGGGATGGAAGAACACTGAAGCTTTCTTT	CASSTRQGWKNTEAFF
.	TRBJ2-5	13	.	TRBV28	TGTGCCAGCAGTCCGACAGACCAAGAGACCCAGTACTTC	CASSPTDQETQYF
.	TRBJ2-2	16	.	TRBV7-3	TGTGCCAGCAGCTTAAGCGGAGACCCGAACACCGGGGAGCTGTTTTTT	CASSLSGDPNTGELFF